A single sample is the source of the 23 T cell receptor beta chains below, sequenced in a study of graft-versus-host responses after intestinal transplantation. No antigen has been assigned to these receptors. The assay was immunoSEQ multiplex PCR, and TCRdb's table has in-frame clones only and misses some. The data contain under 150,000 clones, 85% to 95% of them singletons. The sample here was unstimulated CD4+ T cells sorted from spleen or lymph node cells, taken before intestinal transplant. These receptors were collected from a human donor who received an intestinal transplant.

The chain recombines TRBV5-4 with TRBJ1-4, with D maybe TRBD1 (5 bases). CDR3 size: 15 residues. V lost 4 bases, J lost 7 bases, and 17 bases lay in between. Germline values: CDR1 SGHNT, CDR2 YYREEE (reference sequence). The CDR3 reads CASSPFGGVGEKLFF. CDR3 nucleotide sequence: TGTGCCAGCAGCCCCTTTGGGGGTGTGGGTGAAAAACTGTTTTTT.

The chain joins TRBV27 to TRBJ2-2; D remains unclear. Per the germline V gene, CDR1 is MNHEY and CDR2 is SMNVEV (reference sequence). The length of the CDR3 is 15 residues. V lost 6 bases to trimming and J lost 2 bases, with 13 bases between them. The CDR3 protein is CASRLTRFNTGELFF. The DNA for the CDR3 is TGTGCCAGCAGACTTACTCGATTCAACACCGGGGAGCTGTTTTTT.

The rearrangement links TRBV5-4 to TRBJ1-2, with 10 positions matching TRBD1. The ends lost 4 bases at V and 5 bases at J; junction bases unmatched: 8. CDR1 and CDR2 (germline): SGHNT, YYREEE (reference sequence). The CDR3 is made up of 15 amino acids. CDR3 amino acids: CASSPRDRGGYGYTF. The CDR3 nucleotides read TGTGCCAGCAGCCCCCGGGACAGGGGAGGGTATGGCTACACCTTC.

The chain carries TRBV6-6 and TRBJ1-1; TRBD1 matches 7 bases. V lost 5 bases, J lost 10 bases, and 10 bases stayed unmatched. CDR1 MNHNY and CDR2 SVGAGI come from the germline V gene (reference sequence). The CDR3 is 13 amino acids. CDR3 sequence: CASSITGDSPAFF. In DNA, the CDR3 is TGTGCCAGCAGTATTACAGGGGACTCACCAGCTTTCTTT.

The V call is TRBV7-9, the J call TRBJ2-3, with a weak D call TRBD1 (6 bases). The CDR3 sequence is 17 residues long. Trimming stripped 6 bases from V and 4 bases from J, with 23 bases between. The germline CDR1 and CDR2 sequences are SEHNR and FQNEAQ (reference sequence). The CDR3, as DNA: TGTGCCAGCAGTTTCCCCCCCGGGGCTCCAGGGGCAGATACGCAGTATTTT. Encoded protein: CASSFPPGAPGADTQYF.

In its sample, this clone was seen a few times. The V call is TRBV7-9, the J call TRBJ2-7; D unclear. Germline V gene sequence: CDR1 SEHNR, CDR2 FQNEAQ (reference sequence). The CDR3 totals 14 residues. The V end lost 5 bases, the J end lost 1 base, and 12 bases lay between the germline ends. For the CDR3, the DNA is TGTGCCAGCAGCCTACCGGACGTATCCTACGAGCAGTACTTC. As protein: CASSLPDVSYEQYF.

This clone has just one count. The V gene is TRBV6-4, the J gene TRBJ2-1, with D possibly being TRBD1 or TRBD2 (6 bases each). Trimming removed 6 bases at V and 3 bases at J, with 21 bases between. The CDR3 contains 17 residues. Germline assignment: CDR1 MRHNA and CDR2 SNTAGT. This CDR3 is CASSPGGGPPYYNEQFF. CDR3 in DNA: TGTGCCAGCAGCCCCGGAGGGGGGCCACCTTACTACAATGAGCAGTTCTTC.

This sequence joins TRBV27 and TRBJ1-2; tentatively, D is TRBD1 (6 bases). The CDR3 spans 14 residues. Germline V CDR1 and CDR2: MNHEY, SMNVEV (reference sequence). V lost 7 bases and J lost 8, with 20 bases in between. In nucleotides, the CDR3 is TGTGCCAGCACTTCCCAGGGGCAGGGTCAAGGCTACACCTTC. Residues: CASTSQGQGQGYTF.

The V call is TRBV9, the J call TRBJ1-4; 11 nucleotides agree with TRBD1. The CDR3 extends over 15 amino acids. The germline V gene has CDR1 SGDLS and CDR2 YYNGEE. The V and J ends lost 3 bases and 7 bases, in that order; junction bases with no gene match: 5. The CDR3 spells CASSEAGTGGEKLFF. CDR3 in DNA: TGTGCCAGCAGCGAAGCCGGGACAGGGGGTGAAAAACTGTTTTTT.

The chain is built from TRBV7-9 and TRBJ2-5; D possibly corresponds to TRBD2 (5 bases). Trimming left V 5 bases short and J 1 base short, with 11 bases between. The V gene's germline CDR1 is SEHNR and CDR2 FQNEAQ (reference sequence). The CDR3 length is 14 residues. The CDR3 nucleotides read TGTGCCAGCAGCCCTATCGGAGGCCAAGAGACCCAGTACTTC. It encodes CASSPIGGQETQYF.

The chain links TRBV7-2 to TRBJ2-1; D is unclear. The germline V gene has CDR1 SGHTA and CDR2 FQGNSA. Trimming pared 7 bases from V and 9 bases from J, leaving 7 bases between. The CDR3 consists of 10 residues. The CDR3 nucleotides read TGTGCCAGCATCGCAGCTGAGCAGTTCTTC. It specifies CASIAAEQFF.

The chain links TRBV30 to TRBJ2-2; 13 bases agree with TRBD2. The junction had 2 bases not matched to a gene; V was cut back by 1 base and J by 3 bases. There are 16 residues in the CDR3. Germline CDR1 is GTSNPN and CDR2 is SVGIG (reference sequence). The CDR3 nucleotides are TGTGCCTGGAGTGGGACTAGCGGGAGTCACACCGGGGAGCTGTTTTTT. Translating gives CAWSGTSGSHTGELFF.

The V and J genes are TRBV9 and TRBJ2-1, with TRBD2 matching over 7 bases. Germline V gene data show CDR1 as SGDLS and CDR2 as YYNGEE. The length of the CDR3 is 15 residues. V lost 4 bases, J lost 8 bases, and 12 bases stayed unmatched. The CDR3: CASSPGESGKDEQFF. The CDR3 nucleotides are TGTGCCAGCAGCCCCGGCGAAAGCGGGAAGGATGAGCAGTTCTTC.

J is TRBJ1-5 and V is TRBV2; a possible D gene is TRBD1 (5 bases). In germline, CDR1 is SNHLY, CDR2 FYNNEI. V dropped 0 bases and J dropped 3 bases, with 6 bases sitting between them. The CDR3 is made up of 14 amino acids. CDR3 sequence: CASSEAGDNQPQHF. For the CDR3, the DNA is TGTGCCAGCAGTGAAGCAGGGGACAATCAGCCCCAGCATTTT. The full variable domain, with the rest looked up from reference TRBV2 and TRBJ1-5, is EPEVTQTPSHQVTQMGQEVILRCVPISNHLYFYWYRQILGQKVEFLVSFYNNEISEKSEIFDDQFSVERPDGSNFTLKIRSTKLEDSAMYFCASSEAGDNQPQHFGDGTRLSIL.

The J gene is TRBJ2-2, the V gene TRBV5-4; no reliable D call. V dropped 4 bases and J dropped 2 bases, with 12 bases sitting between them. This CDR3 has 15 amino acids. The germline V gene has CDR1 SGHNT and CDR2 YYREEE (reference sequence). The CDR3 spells CASSGRRQNTGELFF. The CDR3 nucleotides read TGTGCCAGCAGCGGGCGGAGACAAAACACCGGGGAGCTGTTTTTT.

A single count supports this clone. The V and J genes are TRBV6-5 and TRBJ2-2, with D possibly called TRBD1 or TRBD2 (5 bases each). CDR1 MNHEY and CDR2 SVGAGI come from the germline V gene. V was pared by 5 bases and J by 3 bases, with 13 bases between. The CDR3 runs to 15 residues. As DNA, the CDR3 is TGTGCCAGCAGTGGCAGGGAAGCGGACACCGGGGAGCTGTTTTTT. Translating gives CASSGREADTGELFF.

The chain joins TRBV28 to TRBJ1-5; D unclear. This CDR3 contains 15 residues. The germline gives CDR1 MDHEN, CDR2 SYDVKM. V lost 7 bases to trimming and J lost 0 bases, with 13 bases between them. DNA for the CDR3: TGTGCCAGCACCTTAGGGCAGATTAGCAATCAGCCCCAGCATTTT. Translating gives CASTLGQISNQPQHF.

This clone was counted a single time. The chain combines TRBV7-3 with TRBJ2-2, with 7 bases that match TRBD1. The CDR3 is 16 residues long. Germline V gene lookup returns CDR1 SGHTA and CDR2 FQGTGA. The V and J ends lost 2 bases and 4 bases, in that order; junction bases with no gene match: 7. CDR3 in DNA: TGTGCCAGCAGCTTATATGCCCCAGGGGGCACCGGGGAGCTGTTTTTT. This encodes CASSLYAPGGTGELFF.

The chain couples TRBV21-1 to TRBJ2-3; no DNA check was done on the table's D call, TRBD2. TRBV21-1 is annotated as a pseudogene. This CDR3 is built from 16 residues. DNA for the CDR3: TGTGCCAGCAGCAAATCGGGGCGGGGTTACACAGATACGCAGTATTTT. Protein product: CASSKSGRGYTDTQYF.

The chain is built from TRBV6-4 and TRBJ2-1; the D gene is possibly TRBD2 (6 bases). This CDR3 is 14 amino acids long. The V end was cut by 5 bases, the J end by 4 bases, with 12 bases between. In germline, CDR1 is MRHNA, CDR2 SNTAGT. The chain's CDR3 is CASSSWGDYNEQFF. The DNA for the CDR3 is TGTGCCAGCAGTTCGTGGGGGGATTACAATGAGCAGTTCTTC.

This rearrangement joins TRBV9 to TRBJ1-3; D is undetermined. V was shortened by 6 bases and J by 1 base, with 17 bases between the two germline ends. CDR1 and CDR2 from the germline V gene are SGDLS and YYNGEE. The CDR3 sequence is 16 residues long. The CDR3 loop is CASTLGLSSSGNTIYF. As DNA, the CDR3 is TGTGCCAGCACCTTAGGCTTGAGTTCTTCTGGAAACACCATATATTTT.

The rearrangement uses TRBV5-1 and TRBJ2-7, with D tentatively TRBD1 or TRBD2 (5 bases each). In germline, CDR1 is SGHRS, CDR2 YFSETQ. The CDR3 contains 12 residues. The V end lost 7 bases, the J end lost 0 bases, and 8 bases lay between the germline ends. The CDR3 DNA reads TGCGCCAGCCGGGACGCCTCCTACGAGCAGTACTTC. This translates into CASRDASYEQYF.

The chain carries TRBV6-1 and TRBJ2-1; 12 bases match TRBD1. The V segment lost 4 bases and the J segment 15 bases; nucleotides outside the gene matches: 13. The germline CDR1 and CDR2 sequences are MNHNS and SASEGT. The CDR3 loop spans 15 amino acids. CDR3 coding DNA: TGTGCCAGCAGTGGGGGGACAGGGGGCAGATTGGCTTTGTTCTTC. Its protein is CASSGGTGGRLALFF.